This T cell receptor beta chain was obtained from a study of T cell repertoires in cytomegalovirus infection. Study-level information: CMV infection plus the matching HLA type was flagged by public TCR beta signatures.

Points from the study as a whole: Of the TCR beta families, the public ones yielded a cumulative frequency that identified carriers of CMV plus the relevant HLA.

TCRdb called the reads again in MiXCR, with one record for every CDR3 protein. The sample shows hundreds of thousands of distinct CDR3 sequences, about a third of them seen only once. Turning to this clonotype: Its antigen is currently unknown. Sequence at one end of the junction differs from germline and may be a read error.

Looked up from germline, CDR1 is SNHLY and CDR2 is FYNNEI. The CDR3 runs to 15 residues. V is TRBV2 and J is TRBJ1-3; no firm D call. The material sequenced was PBMCs. The source is a human donor in good health (CMV status not recorded). Some clones in this sample may be carry-over from other donors' samples. Written as DNA, the CDR3 is TGTGACAGCAGTGTGCGATGCATTCGAGGAAACACCATATATTTT. Translated: CDSSVRCIRGNTIYF.